This T cell receptor beta chain was found in a study of blood T cell repertoires in COVID-19. About the research overall: Both acute and convalescent COVID-19 samples were obtained from the United States, Italy and Spain.

Assay: immunoSEQ multiplex PCR; the TCRdb copy retains only in-frame clones and omits some. The sample lists more than 200,000 clones, roughly 90% seen once, with under 5% in the top ten. The study counted Cohort 3 donors as recovered given two negative PCRs, clearance, or symptom resolution. Germline values: CDR1 DFQATT, CDR2 SNEGSKA (reference sequence). The CDR3 covers 19 residues. The J segment lost 5 bases and the V segment lost 3 bases, leaving 21 bases of the junction unmatched. The chain couples TRBV20-1 to TRBJ2-5; 10 bases agree with TRBD2. The clonotype comes from a woman under 40 who had recovered from COVID-19. Sequencing was carried out using PBMCs or T cells enriched from blood (not recorded which). The DNA for the CDR3 is TGCAGTGCTAGTGGTACCCACATGGGGGGAGCGGGAGGGCCGGAGACCCAGTACTTC. Its translation is CSASGTHMGGAGGPETQYF.